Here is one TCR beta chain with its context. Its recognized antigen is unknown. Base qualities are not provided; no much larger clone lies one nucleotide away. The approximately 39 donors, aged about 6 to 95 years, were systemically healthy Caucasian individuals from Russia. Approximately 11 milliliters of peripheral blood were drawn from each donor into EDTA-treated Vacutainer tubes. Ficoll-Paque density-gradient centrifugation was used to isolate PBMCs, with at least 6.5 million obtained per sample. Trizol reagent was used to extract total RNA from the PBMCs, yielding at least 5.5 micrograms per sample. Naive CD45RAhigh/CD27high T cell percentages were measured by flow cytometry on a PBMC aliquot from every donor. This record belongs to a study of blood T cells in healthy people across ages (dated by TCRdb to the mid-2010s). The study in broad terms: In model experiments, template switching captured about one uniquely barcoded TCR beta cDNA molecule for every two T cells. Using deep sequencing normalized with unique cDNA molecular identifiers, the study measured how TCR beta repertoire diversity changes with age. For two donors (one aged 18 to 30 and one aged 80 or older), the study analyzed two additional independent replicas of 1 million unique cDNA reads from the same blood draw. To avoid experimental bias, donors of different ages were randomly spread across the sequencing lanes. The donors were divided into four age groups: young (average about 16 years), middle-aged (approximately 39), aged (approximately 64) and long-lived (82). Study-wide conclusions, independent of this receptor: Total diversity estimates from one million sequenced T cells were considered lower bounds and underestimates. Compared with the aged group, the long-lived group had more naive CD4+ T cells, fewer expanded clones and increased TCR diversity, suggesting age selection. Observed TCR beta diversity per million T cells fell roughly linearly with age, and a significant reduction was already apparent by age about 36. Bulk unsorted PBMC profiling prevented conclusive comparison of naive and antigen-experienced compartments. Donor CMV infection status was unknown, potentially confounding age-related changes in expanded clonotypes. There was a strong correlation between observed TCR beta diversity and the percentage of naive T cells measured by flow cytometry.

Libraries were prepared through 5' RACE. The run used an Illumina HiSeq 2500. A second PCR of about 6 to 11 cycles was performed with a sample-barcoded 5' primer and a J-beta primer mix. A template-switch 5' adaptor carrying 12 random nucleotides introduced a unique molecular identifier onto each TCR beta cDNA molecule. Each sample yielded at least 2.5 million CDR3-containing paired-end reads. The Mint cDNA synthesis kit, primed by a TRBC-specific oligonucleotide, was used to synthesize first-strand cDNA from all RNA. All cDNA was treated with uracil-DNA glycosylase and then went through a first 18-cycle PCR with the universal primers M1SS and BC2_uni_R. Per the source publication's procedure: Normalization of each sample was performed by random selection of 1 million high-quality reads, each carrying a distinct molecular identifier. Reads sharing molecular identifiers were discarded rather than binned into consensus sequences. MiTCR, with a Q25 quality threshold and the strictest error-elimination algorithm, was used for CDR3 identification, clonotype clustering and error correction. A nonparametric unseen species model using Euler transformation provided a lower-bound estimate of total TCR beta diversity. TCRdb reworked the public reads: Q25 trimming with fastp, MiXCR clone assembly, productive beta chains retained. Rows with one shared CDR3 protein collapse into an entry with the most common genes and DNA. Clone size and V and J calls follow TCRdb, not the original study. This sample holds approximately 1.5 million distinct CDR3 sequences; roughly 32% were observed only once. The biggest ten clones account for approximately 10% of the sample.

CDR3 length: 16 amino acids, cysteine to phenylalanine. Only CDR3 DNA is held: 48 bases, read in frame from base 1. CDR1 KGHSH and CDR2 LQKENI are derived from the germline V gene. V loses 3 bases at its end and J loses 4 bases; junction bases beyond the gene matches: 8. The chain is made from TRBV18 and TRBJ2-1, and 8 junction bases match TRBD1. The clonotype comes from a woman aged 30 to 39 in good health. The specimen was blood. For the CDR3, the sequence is CASSPRGTGIYNEQFF. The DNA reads TGTGCCAGCTCACCCAGAGGGACAGGTATATACAATGAGCAGTTCTTC.